This TCR beta chain was recovered during a study of shared clonotypes between healthy human individuals. Study results and limitations: Naive subsets usually exceeded memory subsets in estimated richness. Sorted-subset samples were not fully sequenced, rarefaction indicated.

Several immunoSEQ 96-well plates shared each subset's DNA, each plate a replicate. Clones were sequenced by immunoSEQ multiplex PCR, and TCRdb holds only the in-frame ones, with some missing. The data show about 2.1 million clones, with over 85% seen just once and approximately 1.6% held by the top ten. Positive CCR7 selection of CD45RO-negative cells yielded the naive CD8 cells, and terminally differentiated effector memory CD45RA+ cells were excluded. A note on this clone: Its antigen remains unknown.

CDR1 and CDR2 from the germline V gene are PRHDT and FYEKMQ (reference sequence). V lost 6 bases and J lost 4; bases outside the gene matches: 4. The CDR3 runs 13 residues. The rearrangement uses TRBV13 and TRBJ1-1; TRBD1 matches 8 bases. The receptor comes from a man aged 18 to 35 in good health. Some clones in this sample may be carry-over from other donors' samples. Sequencing was carried out using naive CD8+ T cells from PBMCs. CDR3 in amino acids: CASSRTGGTEAFF. The CDR3 DNA reads TGTGCCAGCAGTCGTACAGGGGGCACTGAAGCTTTCTTT.